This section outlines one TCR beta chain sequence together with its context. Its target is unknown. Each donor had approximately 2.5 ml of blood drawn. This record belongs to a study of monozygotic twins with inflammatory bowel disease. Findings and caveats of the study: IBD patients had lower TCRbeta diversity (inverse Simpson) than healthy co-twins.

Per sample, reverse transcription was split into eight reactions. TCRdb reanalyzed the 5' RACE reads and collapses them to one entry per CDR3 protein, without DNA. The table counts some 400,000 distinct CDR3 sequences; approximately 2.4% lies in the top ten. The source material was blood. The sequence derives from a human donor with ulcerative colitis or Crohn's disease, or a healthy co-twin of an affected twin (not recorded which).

CDR3 protein: CASSRSTGAYGYTF. The rearrangement uses TRBV19 and TRBJ1-2; TCRdb picks TRBD1, but there is no DNA to check that call. The CDR3 is 14 amino acids. CDR1 LNHDA and CDR2 SQIVND come from the germline V gene (reference sequence).